A single sample is the source of the 27 T cell receptor beta chains below, sequenced in a study of shared clonotypes between healthy human individuals. Clones were sequenced by immunoSEQ multiplex PCR, and TCRdb holds only the in-frame ones, with some missing. Counted here are about 490,000 clones, approximately 82% occurring once; the ten biggest clones make up more than 10%. Sequencing was carried out using PBMCs. These receptors all stem from a woman between 40 and 55 years old in good health. Some clones in this sample may be carry-over from other donors' samples.

The chain uses TRBV5-6 and TRBJ2-7; 9 nucleotides agree with TRBD1. CDR1 SGHDT and CDR2 YYEEEE come from the germline V gene. This CDR3 comprises 14 residues. After removal of 4 bases from V and 4 bases from J, the junction contained 6 bases not matched to a gene. The CDR3 region has the DNA TGTGCCAGCAGCAAGGACAGGGGAAGTTACGAGCAGTACTTC. Translation: CASSKDRGSYEQYF. The whole variable domain, filled in from reference TRBV5-6 and TRBJ2-7, reads DAGVTQSPTHLIKTRGQQVTLRCSPKSGHDTVSWYQQALGQGPQFIFQYYEEEERQRGNFPDRFSGHQFPNYSSELNVNALLLGDSALYLCASSKDRGSYEQYFGPGTRLTVT.

This clone has only one observation. A much larger clone is a single base away; this may be a read error. V is TRBV29-1 and J is TRBJ2-7; TRBD2 agrees at 8 bases. There are 15 residues in the CDR3. The germline V gene has CDR1 SQVTM and CDR2 ANQGSEA. The CDR3 sequence: CNVPGGASDIYEQYF. CDR3 DNA sequence: TGCAACGTCCCCGGGGGGGCTAGCGACATTTACGAGCAGTACTTC.

This clone was counted ten times or more. The chain joins TRBV5-8 to TRBJ2-1; D is unclear. This CDR3 is built from 15 residues. V lost 0 bases, J lost 2 bases, and 9 bases lay in between. Germline V gene sequence: CDR1 SGHTS, CDR2 YDEGEE. CDR3 protein: CASSLGPGTYNEQFF. CDR3 bases: TGTGCCAGCAGCTTGGGTCCTGGTACCTACAATGAGCAGTTCTTC.

Concerning this clone itself: This sample also contains other DNA sequences that code for the same CDR3. The chain is built from TRBV9 and TRBJ2-5; tentative D call: TRBD2 (5 bases). V lost 0 bases to trimming and J lost 5 bases, with 11 bases between them. The CDR3 contains 14 residues. From germline, CDR1 is SGDLS and CDR2 YYNGEE. The CDR3 loop reads CASSVGGRAETQYF. The CDR3 nucleotides read TGTGCCAGCAGCGTAGGTGGGCGGGCGGAGACCCAGTACTTC.

This rearrangement joins TRBV19 to TRBJ2-3; TRBD1 might be the D (8 bases). The V end was cut by 5 bases, the J end by 3 bases, with 12 bases between. The CDR3 spans 14 residues. Germline assignment: CDR1 LNHDA and CDR2 SQIVND (reference sequence). The CDR3 DNA is TGTGCCAGTAGTGACAGGGGAGGGACAGATACGCAGTATTTT. Translated: CASSDRGGTDTQYF.

This clone was found once. The chain is built from TRBV2 and TRBJ1-1, with TRBD1 as a possible D gene (5 bases). V dropped 6 bases and J dropped 1 base, with 9 bases sitting between them. Germline assignment: CDR1 SNHLY and CDR2 FYNNEI. There are 13 residues in the CDR3. Here the CDR3 DNA reads TGTGCCAGCAGGAACGACAGGAACACTGAAGCTTTCTTT. It is translated as CASRNDRNTEAFF.

This clone was recorded only once. The chain recombines TRBV30 with TRBJ1-6; 9 nucleotides agree with TRBD1. The V segment lost 3 bases and the J segment 8 bases; nucleotides outside the gene matches: 8. Germline CDR1 GTSNPN, CDR2 SVGIG (reference sequence). The length of the CDR3 is 15 residues. The CDR3 DNA follows: TGTGCCTGGAGCGGGATGGACAGGGGATATTCACCCCTCCACTTT. It translates to CAWSGMDRGYSPLHF.

The chain couples TRBV30 to TRBJ1-2; 9 bases are a match to TRBD1. Germline lookup yields CDR1 GTSNPN and CDR2 SVGIG (reference sequence). Losses at the gene ends were 5 bases for V and 3 bases for J; bases not matched to a gene: 4. The CDR3 loop spans 13 amino acids. The CDR3 DNA follows: TGTGCCTGGGTGAGACAGGGGGACTATGGCTACACCTTC. Translated, it gives CAWVRQGDYGYTF.

This chain connects TRBV29-1 to TRBJ2-5; the D is unclear. Trimming cost V 4 bases and J 5 bases, with 8 bases left between them. Germline CDR1 reads SQVTM; CDR2 reads ANQGSEA. CDR3 length: 11 amino acids. As DNA, the CDR3 is TGCAGCGTTGTTGTGGGGGAGACCCAGTACTTC. Its protein is CSVVVGETQYF.

This chain links TRBV19 with TRBJ2-2; D is unresolved. V was shortened by 10 bases and J by 8 bases, with 14 bases between the two germline ends. This CDR3 has 12 amino acids. The germline V gene has CDR1 LNHDA and CDR2 SQIVND (reference sequence). The CDR3 is CATPGRRGELFF. CDR3 coding DNA: TGTGCCACCCCCGGGCGCAGGGGGGAGCTGTTTTTT.

This chain links TRBV18 with TRBJ1-5; D unresolved. Germline-derived CDR1 and CDR2 are KGHSH and LQKENI. This CDR3 contains 15 residues. V lost 4 bases, J lost 2 bases, and 12 bases lay in between. CDR3 region: CASSLESHGNQPQHF. The CDR3 DNA reads as TGTGCCAGCTCACTCGAGAGTCATGGCAATCAGCCCCAGCATTTT.

For the CDR3, the DNA is TGTGCCAGCAGCTTGGGCCAGGGAGTCCGCGAGCAGTACTTC. This encodes CASSLGQGVREQYF. V is TRBV5-4 and J is TRBJ2-7; the D gene could be TRBD1 or TRBD2 (5 bases each). Between the trimmed V and J ends, which lost 0 bases and 6 bases, there was a span of 13 bases. Germline lookup yields CDR1 SGHNT and CDR2 YYREEE (reference sequence). The CDR3 is made up of 14 amino acids.

This clone was detected once. The sample carries other DNA sequences with the same CDR3. The chain employs TRBV4-3 and TRBJ2-5; D is perhaps TRBD1 (6 bases). This CDR3 spans 15 amino acids. The germline CDR1 and CDR2 sequences are LGHNA and YSLEER. Trimming took off 0 bases at V and 1 base at J, with 9 bases between the two ends. The CDR3 loop reads CASSQDQGFQETQYF. CDR3 nucleotides: TGCGCCAGCAGCCAAGATCAGGGGTTCCAAGAGACCCAGTACTTC.

This sequence joins TRBV6-1 and TRBJ2-7; no clear D gene. The CDR3 is 13 amino acids. Per germline, CDR1 MNHNS and CDR2 SASEGT. The ends were cut back, 8 bases at V and 2 bases at J, with 13 bases in the middle. The chain's CDR3 is CASAPTATYEQYF. DNA for the CDR3: TGTGCCAGCGCACCAACAGCGACCTACGAGCAGTACTTC.

The chain combines TRBV6-4 with TRBJ2-1; D unclear. From germline, CDR1 is MRHNA and CDR2 SNTAGT. V lost 0 bases to trimming and J lost 7 bases, with 7 bases between them. The CDR3 length is 13 residues. The CDR3 loop is CASSDSSRNEQFF. CDR3 DNA: TGTGCCAGCAGTGACTCGTCAAGGAATGAGCAGTTCTTC.

The chain employs TRBV7-9 and TRBJ2-1, with TRBD2 identical over 13 bases. The length of the CDR3 is 16 residues. V was pared by 5 bases and J by 9 bases, with 10 bases of the junction left unmatched. Germline loops: CDR1 SEHNR, CDR2 FQNEAQ (reference sequence). The CDR3 spells CASSAKLAGGPGEQFF. The CDR3 nucleotides are TGTGCCAGCAGCGCCAAACTAGCGGGAGGGCCGGGTGAGCAGTTCTTC.

The chain recombines TRBV6-5 with TRBJ2-7; no clear D gene. Trimming left V 7 bases short and J 3 bases short, with 13 bases between. The germline gives CDR1 MNHEY, CDR2 SVGAGI. CDR3 length: 13 residues. The DNA for the CDR3 is TGTGCCAGCACTCAAAGAAAGGGCTACGAGCAGTACTTC. Protein product: CASTQRKGYEQYF.

The J gene is TRBJ1-4, the V gene TRBV5-1; D possibly corresponds to TRBD1 (6 bases). The CDR3 spans 13 residues. The V end lost 2 bases, the J end lost 7 bases, and 9 bases lay between the germline ends. Germline CDR1 is SGHRS and CDR2 is YFSETQ. CDR3 nucleotide sequence: TGCGCCAGCAGCTTACAGGGAAGTGAAAAACTGTTTTTT. Protein sequence: CASSLQGSEKLFF.

The V gene is TRBV28, the J gene TRBJ2-7; 7 nucleotides line up with TRBD1. The germline CDR1 and CDR2 sequences are MDHEN and SYDVKM. CDR3 length: 16 amino acids. V lost 6 bases to trimming and J lost 3 bases; unmatched junction nucleotides: 14. For the CDR3, the DNA is TGTGCCAGCAGGAGTTTTAACAAGCCAGGGGGCTACGAGCAGTACTTC. The encoded protein is CASRSFNKPGGYEQYF.

As to this clone: Germline is not matched at one junction end, which may reflect a read error. The chain combines TRBV28 with TRBJ2-6; D perhaps matches TRBD1 (6 bases). This CDR3 spans 17 amino acids. CDR1 MDHEN and CDR2 SYDVKM come from the germline V gene. CDR3 protein: CASSLWGHTSGANALTF. The CDR3 bases are TGTGCCAGCAGTTTATGGGGACATACCTCTGGGGCCAACGCCCTGACTTTC.

The rearrangement joins TRBV5-1 to TRBJ2-1, with 9 bases lining up with TRBD2. CDR3 length equals 16 residues. Per germline, CDR1 SGHRS and CDR2 YFSETQ. After removal of 2 bases from V and 1 base from J, the junction contained 4 bases not matched to a gene. This CDR3 reads CASSFYSGSSYNEQFF. CDR3 nucleotide sequence: TGCGCCAGCAGCTTTTATAGCGGGAGTTCCTACAATGAGCAGTTCTTC.

CDR3 protein: CASSPQGQGPYGYTF. CDR3 in DNA: TGTGCCAGCAGTCCCCAGGGACAGGGTCCCTATGGCTACACCTTC. This rearrangement joins TRBV6-4 to TRBJ1-2; TRBD1 agrees at 9 bases. The CDR3 covers 15 residues. With V trimmed by 5 bases and J by 4 bases, 8 bases remained unmatched. Germline V CDR1 and CDR2: MRHNA, SNTAGT.

This sequence joins TRBV6-1 and TRBJ2-5, with TRBD1 identical over 11 bases. J was trimmed by 5 bases and V by 3 bases; bases with no gene match: 5. CDR1 is MNHNS and CDR2 is SASEGT in the germline V gene. CDR3 length: 15 amino acids. The CDR3 region has the DNA TGTGCCAGCAGTGACGGGACAGGGGGTTGGGAGACCCAGTACTTC. The encoded protein is CASSDGTGGWETQYF.

The chain has TRBV5-4 and TRBJ2-3; either TRBD1 or TRBD2 may supply D (5 bases each). The CDR3 sequence is 15 residues long. Per germline, CDR1 SGHNT and CDR2 YYREEE (reference sequence). V was clipped by 5 bases and J by 1 base, with 14 bases between them. The CDR3 DNA reads as TGTGCCAGCAGAACCGGGACCATTCGCACAGATACGCAGTATTTT. It codes for CASRTGTIRTDTQYF.

With regard to this clone: A read error is likely here: a far larger clone is one base away. The rearrangement uses TRBV6-6 and TRBJ1-5, with D perhaps matching TRBD1 (5 bases). The CDR3 has 14 amino acids. Germline V gives CDR1 MNHNY, CDR2 SVGAGI (reference sequence). CDR3 sequence: CASGYGTENQPQHF. As DNA, the CDR3 is TGTGCCAGCGGTTACGGGACGGAGAATCAGCCCCAGCATTTT.

The chain joins TRBV5-1 to TRBJ1-2, with D unclear. CDR1 is SGHRS, CDR2 YFSETQ, per germline. The CDR3 is 14 residues long. The V end was cut by 0 bases, the J end by 3 bases, with 9 bases between. CDR3 sequence: CASSLGHGDYGYTF. The CDR3 coding sequence is TGCGCCAGCAGCTTGGGACACGGGGACTATGGCTACACCTTC.

This clone was found many times. The chain employs TRBV6-6 and TRBJ2-6; D is unclear. In germline, CDR1 is MNHNY, CDR2 SVGAGI (reference sequence). V lost 4 bases to trimming and J lost 0 bases, with 7 bases between them. The CDR3 is 15 amino acids. CDR3 nucleotides: TGTGCCAGCAGTTTAGGTAGCTCTGGGGCCAACGTCCTGACTTTC. Residues: CASSLGSSGANVLTF.